This T cell receptor (beta chain) was identified during a study of T cell repertoires in cytomegalovirus infection. Overall study context: Selection of CMV epitopes for the study included recently identified HLA-C-restricted and well-studied HLA-B-restricted ones. Evidence of both CMV infection and a matching HLA type came from public TCR beta signatures.

Ten or more counts support this clonotype. Its antigen is unknown. Findings of the study overall: Cumulated frequencies of public TCR beta families served to identify carriers of CMV plus the relevant HLA. In two of eight donors, the top clonotype was HLA-C-restricted CMV-specific.

TCRdb recomputed calls from the reads with MiXCR, one row per CDR3 protein. The table includes about a million distinct CDR3 sequences, 31% detected once. Trimming took 7 bases from V and 8 from J, leaving 18 bases between them. CDR3 length: 14 amino acids. Germline CDR1 reads SNHLY; CDR2 reads FYNNEI. The sample was cultured CD8+ T cells from PBMCs, taken from culture after CMV antigen stimulation. The rearrangement joins TRBV2 to TRBJ1-5, with D unclear. This clonotype originated in a human donor in good health (CMV status not recorded). Some clones in this sample may be carry-over from other donors' samples. The CDR3 nucleotides read TGTGCCAGCAAGAAGGAGGGAGGCCATGAGCCCCAGCATTTT. Its protein product is CASKKEGGHEPQHF.